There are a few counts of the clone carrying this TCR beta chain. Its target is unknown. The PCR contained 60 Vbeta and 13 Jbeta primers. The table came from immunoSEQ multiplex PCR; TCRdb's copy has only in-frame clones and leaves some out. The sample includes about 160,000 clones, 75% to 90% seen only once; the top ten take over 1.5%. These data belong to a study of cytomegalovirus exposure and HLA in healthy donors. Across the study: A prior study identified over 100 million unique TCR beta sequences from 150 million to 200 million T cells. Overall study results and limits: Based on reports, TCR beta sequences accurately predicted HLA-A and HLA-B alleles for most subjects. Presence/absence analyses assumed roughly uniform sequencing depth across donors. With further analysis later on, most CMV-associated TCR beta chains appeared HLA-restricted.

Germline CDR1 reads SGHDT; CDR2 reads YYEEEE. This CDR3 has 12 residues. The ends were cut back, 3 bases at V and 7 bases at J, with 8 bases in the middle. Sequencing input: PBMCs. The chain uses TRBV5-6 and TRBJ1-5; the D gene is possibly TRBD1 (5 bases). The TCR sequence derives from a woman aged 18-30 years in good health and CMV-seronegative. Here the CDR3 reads CASSWGGQPQHF. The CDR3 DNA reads TGTGCCAGCAGCTGGGGGGGGCAGCCCCAGCATTTT.